The rows below give T cell receptor beta chains drawn from one sample of a study of blood T cell repertoires in COVID-19. The table came from immunoSEQ multiplex PCR; TCRdb's copy has only in-frame clones and leaves some out. The sample contains 200,000 to 250,000 clones, almost 85% of which appear only once. Sequencing input: PBMCs or T cells enriched from blood (not recorded which). These receptors were collected from a man aged 35-49 years who had recovered from COVID-19. CDR3s include the opening cysteine and the closing phenylalanine or tryptophan. The D gene is left open where the match is weak. Size is stated for part of the rows, as once, few or many counts, or as a class when the clone is expanded.

j_call,clone_size,cdr3_length,v_call,d_call,cdr3_nt,cdr3_aa
TRBJ2-1,few,17,TRBV11-3,TRBD2,TGTGCCAGCAGCCGCTCTAGCGGGGGGGCCCCCTACAATGAGCAGTTCTTC,CASSRSSGGAPYNEQFF
TRBJ1-5,-,15,TRBV7-2,-,TGTGCCAGCAGCCCCGGACCCGGGGGGAATCAGCCCCAGCATTTT,CASSPGPGGNQPQHF
TRBJ2-7,-,16,TRBV18,TRBD2,TGTGCCAGCTCACCTCGTCTAGCGGGGGGTTCCCACGAGCAGTACTTC,CASSPRLAGGSHEQYF
TRBJ1-1,-,14,TRBV3-1/TRBV3-2,-,TGTGCCAGCAGTATAAGGACAGCTAACACTGAAGCTTTCTTT,CASSIRTANTEAFF
TRBJ2-3,-,10,TRBV29-1,-,TGCAGCACAGACACAGATACGCAGTATTTT,CSTDTDTQYF
TRBJ1-2,-,14,TRBV5-1,-,TGCGCCAGCAGCTTGGAGGGGACTGAGCGCGGCTACACCTTC,CASSLEGTERGYTF
TRBJ1-6,-,15,TRBV11-2,-,TGTGCCAGCAGGCAACCCTACCGGGGGATCTCACCCCTCCACTTT,CASRQPYRGISPLHF
TRBJ1-1,few,13,TRBV9,-,TGTGCCAGCAGCGTCGGGGGTCACACTGAAGCTTTCTTT,CASSVGGHTEAFF
TRBJ1-6,-,15,TRBV2,-,TGTGCCAGCAGTCCAACAGGCAATACGAATTCACCCCTCCACTTT,CASSPTGNTNSPLHF
TRBJ1-1,-,12,TRBV7-8,TRBD1,TGTGCCAGCAGCCCGGAGGACAGGGAAGCTTTCTTT,CASSPEDREAFF
TRBJ2-5,-,14,TRBV11-2,-,TGTGCCAGCAGCCCCACCTGGAGTGGAGAGACCCAGTACTTC,CASSPTWSGETQYF
TRBJ1-4,-,14,TRBV2,TRBD1,TGTGCCAGCAGATGGACAGGAACTAATGAAAAACTGTTTTTT,CASRWTGTNEKLFF
TRBJ2-6,once,15,TRBV28,-,TGTGCCAGCAGAATGACACGGTCTGGGGCCAACGTCCTGACTTTC,CASRMTRSGANVLTF
TRBJ2-3,-,15,TRBV19,-,TGTGCCAGTAGTATCTTGGGCCGTCTCACAGATACGCAGTATTTT,CASSILGRLTDTQYF
TRBJ2-3,-,20,TRBV28,TRBD1,TGTGCCAGCAGTTTACTGGGACAGGTACTAGTGGGGGGAGGCACAGATACGCAGTATTTT,CASSLLGQVLVGGGTDTQYF
TRBJ1-1,-,12,TRBV18,-,TGTGCCAGCTCATGGGGGGAAACTGAAGCTTTCTTT,CASSWGETEAFF
TRBJ1-4,-,14,TRBV3-1/TRBV3-2,TRBD1,TGTGCCAGCAGTCCCGACAGGGCGAGGGAAAAACTGTTTTTT,CASSPDRAREKLFF
TRBJ1-2,few,18,TRBV27,TRBD1,TGTGCCAGCAGTTTGCGGGGGGTTGGGACAGCCACTAACTATGGCTACACCTTC,CASSLRGVGTATNYGYTF
TRBJ2-3,-,16,TRBV5-5,TRBD2,TGTGCCAGCACCTCTTTTAGCGGGACCTTCACAGATACGCAGTATTTT,CASTSFSGTFTDTQYF
TRBJ1-5,-,14,TRBV15,-,TGTGCCACCAGCAGAACGACAGGAAATCAGCCCCAGCATTTT,CATSRTTGNQPQHF
TRBJ1-2,-,14,TRBV5-1,TRBD1,TGCGCCAGCAGCTTGGGGCAGGGGGGCTATGGCTACACCTTC,CASSLGQGGYGYTF
TRBJ2-7,once,16,TRBV9,-,TGTGCCAGCAGCGTAGCTGCGACTTTTAATGCCTACGAGCAGTACTTC,CASSVAATFNAYEQYF
TRBJ1-2,-,13,TRBV6-1,-,TGTGCCAGCAGTGAAGCAGGGAGCTATGGCTACACCTTC,CASSEAGSYGYTF
TRBJ2-5,once,14,TRBV9,-,TGTGCCAGCAGCGTAGGCCTCGGTCCAGAGACCCAGTACTTC,CASSVGLGPETQYF
TRBJ1-4,once,13,TRBV2,TRBD1,TGTGCCAGCAGTGGGGACAGCAGAGAAAAACTGTTTTTT,CASSGDSREKLFF
TRBJ2-1,once,12,TRBV7-9,-,TGTGCCAGCAGCTTCCCATACAATGAGCAGTTCTTC,CASSFPYNEQFF
TRBJ1-1,-,13,TRBV5-1,-,TGCGCCAGCAGCGGAGACCCGAACACTGAAGCTTTCTTT,CASSGDPNTEAFF
TRBJ2-7,-,14,TRBV27,-,TGTGCCAGCAGTTTATTTCCTAGAACCTACGAGCAGTACTTC,CASSLFPRTYEQYF
TRBJ2-1,-,13,TRBV7-9,TRBD1,TGTGCCAGCACCCAGGGGGCTTGGAATGAGCAGTTCTTC,CASTQGAWNEQFF
TRBJ1-2,-,15,TRBV7-9,TRBD1,TGTGCCAGCAGCTTACGGGACAGGGACGTTTATGGCTACACCTTC,CASSLRDRDVYGYTF
TRBJ1-4,few,15,TRBV28,-,TGTGCCAGCAGTTTACCGGACAGCTGGAATGAAAAACTGTTTTTT,CASSLPDSWNEKLFF
TRBJ2-5,once,15,TRBV7-6,TRBD1,TGTGCCAGCAGCTGGGGACAGGGAGCTCAAGAGACCCAGTACTTC,CASSWGQGAQETQYF
TRBJ1-4,few,17,TRBV2,-,TGTGCCAGCAGTTTCCTACAGGGAAGGGGCGTTGGGGAAAAACTGTTTTTT,CASSFLQGRGVGEKLFF
TRBJ2-7,-,15,TRBV20-1,TRBD2,TGCAGTGCTCGTGCCGGCGGGGGAGGATCCTACGAGCAGTACTTC,CSARAGGGGSYEQYF
TRBJ1-5,-,13,TRBV27,-,TGTGCCAGCAAAAGAGGGATTGGGGAGCCCCAGCATTTT,CASKRGIGEPQHF
TRBJ2-4,-,14,TRBV2,TRBD2,TGTGCCAGCATTCCACTAGCGGGAGAAAACATTCAGTACTTC,CASIPLAGENIQYF
TRBJ1-3,-,15,TRBV7-2,-,TGTGCCAGCAGCTTAGGCGGATTCTCTGGAAACACCATATATTTT,CASSLGGFSGNTIYF
TRBJ2-3,-,16,TRBV5-4,TRBD2,TGTGCCAGCAGCTTGCCGGATCGGACTAGCGGGGATACGCAGTATTTT,CASSLPDRTSGDTQYF
TRBJ2-1,-,10,TRBV25-1,-,TGTGCCACAGGGTACAATGAGCAGTTCTTC,CATGYNEQFF
TRBJ1-4,-,13,TRBV27,-,TGTGCCAGCAGGTCCGCAACTAATGAAAAACTGTTTTTT,CASRSATNEKLFF
TRBJ2-1,-,16,TRBV6-2/TRBV6-3,TRBD2,TGTGCCAGCAGTTCGGGACTAGCGGGGGGACTTTTTGAGCAGTTCTTC,CASSSGLAGGLFEQFF
TRBJ1-1,-,11,TRBV10-3,-,TGTGCCATCAGTGGCCTTAGTGAAGCTTTCTTT,CAISGLSEAFF
TRBJ2-2,-,19,TRBV5-5,TRBD2,TGTGCCAGCAGCTTGTTCCCTAGCGGGGGGTATCAAAACACCGGGGAGCTGTTTTTT,CASSLFPSGGYQNTGELFF
TRBJ1-1,-,14,TRBV6-6,TRBD1,TGTGCCAGCAGATTAGACAGGGGGGGGACTGAAGCTTTCTTT,CASRLDRGGTEAFF
TRBJ1-2,few,12,TRBV14,-,TGTGCCAGCAGCCAAGAACCGGGGGGCTACACCTTC,CASSQEPGGYTF
TRBJ1-2,-,16,TRBV6-1,TRBD1,TGTGCCAGCAGTGAAGCGAAGGGGACAGGGCTCTATGGCTACACCTTC,CASSEAKGTGLYGYTF
TRBJ1-2,-,15,TRBV7-2,-,TGTGCCAGCAGCTTGCTCAGATCTCCTAACTATGGCTACACCTTC,CASSLLRSPNYGYTF
TRBJ2-4,-,15,TRBV28,TRBD2,TGTGCCAGCAGTTTGACTAGCGGGAGGGCTGGCATTCAGTACTTC,CASSLTSGRAGIQYF
TRBJ2-5,-,11,TRBV20-1,-,TGCAGTGCTAAGGGGGGGGAGACCCAGTACTTC,CSAKGGETQYF
TRBJ2-3,-,15,TRBV7-2,TRBD1,TGTGCCAGCAGCCCACGACAGGGGCATGGAGATACGCAGTATTTT,CASSPRQGHGDTQYF
TRBJ2-1,-,16,TRBV7-2,-,TGTGCCAGCAGCTCCGACGGGGTTTTCCTCTACAATGAGCAGTTCTTC,CASSSDGVFLYNEQFF
TRBJ1-5,-,15,TRBV30,-,TGTGCCTGGAGTGTACCTGGTATCCGGAATCAGCCCCAGCATTTT,CAWSVPGIRNQPQHF